The 30 T cell receptor beta chains presented below share a single source sample, sequenced in a study of vaccination and CD4 T cells after COVID-19. Treatment described: roughly 10-day PBMC culture with coronavirus spike peptide pools or control peptides (ViraFEST assay). An unexposed donor provided the CD4+ T cells, which were collected before the COVID-19 pandemic (2011-2018). Cultured CD4+ T-cell DNA underwent Oncomine TCR Beta short-read sequencing. DNA came from CD4+ T cells after culture. TCRdb fed the PCR reads into MiXCR, producing one record per CDR3 protein. The sample yields more than 9,000 distinct CDR3 sequences, 30% to 35% seen once. Their cognate antigens are unknown. Sample: CD4+ T cells from blood, cultured in vitro. These TCRs come from a human donor in good health.

This clonotype has just one count. This chain connects TRBV13 to TRBJ2-3; 7 bases are a match to TRBD1. The V gene's germline CDR1 is PRHDT and CDR2 FYEKMQ (reference sequence). CDR3 size: 17 residues. After removal of 5 bases from V and 1 base from J, the junction contained 12 bases not matched to a gene. The CDR3 is CASSAATGPRGTDTQYF. CDR3 coding DNA: TGTGCCAGCAGCGCGGCGACAGGGCCCCGGGGCACAGATACGCAGTATTTT.

Relative to its sample, this clonotype is medium-sized. This sequence joins TRBV2 and TRBJ2-5; D might be TRBD1 or TRBD2, each matching 5 bases. V shed 0 bases and J shed 7 bases, with 12 bases lying between them. CDR1 and CDR2 from the germline V gene are SNHLY and FYNNEI. CDR3 length equals 14 residues. CDR3 DNA sequence: TGTGCCAGCAGTGAAGCTCGAGGGGCAGGGACCCAGTACTTC. It encodes CASSEARGAGTQYF.

V is TRBV7-6 and J is TRBJ1-6, with 9 bases fitting TRBD1. This CDR3 contains 16 residues. Trimming took 1 base from V and 10 from J; bases not matched to a gene: 8. The germline gives CDR1 SGHVS, CDR2 FNYEAQ. CDR3: CASSLGGQGSQSPLHF. CDR3 DNA sequence: TGTGCCAGCAGCTTAGGCGGACAGGGGTCCCAATCACCCCTCCACTTT.

The chain combines TRBV29-1 with TRBJ2-3, with a possible D match to TRBD2 (6 bases). The V gene's germline CDR1 is SQVTM and CDR2 ANQGSEA. V was clipped by 5 bases and J by 5 bases, with 14 bases between them. This CDR3 spans 13 amino acids. CDR3 sequence reads: CSVLGGKGDTQYF. CDR3 sequence (DNA): TGCAGCGTTCTTGGGGGGAAGGGAGATACGCAGTATTTT.

With regard to this clonotype: An end of the junction does not agree with germline; a read error may underlie this. V usage is TRBV28 and J usage is TRBJ1-2, with D unresolved. Looked up from germline, CDR1 is MDHEN and CDR2 is SYDVKM. The CDR3 extends over 14 amino acids. The CDR3 DNA is TGTGCCAGCAATTTACCGGTAGCTAACTATGGCTACACCTTC. Translated: CASNLPVANYGYTF.

V gene TRBV6-4 combines with J gene TRBJ1-2, with no clear D. Deletions cut 6 bases from V and 7 bases from J, with 12 bases between. This CDR3 comprises 12 residues. From germline, CDR1 is MRHNA and CDR2 SNTAGT. CDR3 region: CASRGRMGGYTF. CDR3 sequence (DNA): TGTGCCAGCAGAGGCCGTATGGGTGGCTACACCTTC.

This clonotype was seen a few times. V and J are TRBV6-1 and TRBJ1-5; 10 bases map to TRBD1. Unmatched junction bases numbered 9, after V lost 4 bases and J lost 6 bases. Germline loops: CDR1 MNHNS, CDR2 SASEGT. The CDR3 loop spans 16 amino acids. CDR3 amino acids: CASSAMTGGLGQPQHF. The CDR3 bases are TGTGCCAGCAGTGCCATGACAGGGGGCTTAGGTCAGCCCCAGCATTTT.

This clonotype came up a few times. The chain couples TRBV19 to TRBJ1-6; 11 nucleotides line up with TRBD1. CDR1 and CDR2 (germline): LNHDA, SQIVND (reference sequence). The CDR3 loop spans 15 amino acids. V trimming: 7 bases; J trimming: 7 bases; junction bases outside the gene matches: 6. Here the CDR3 reads CASTGGQGVNSPLHF. CDR3 bases: TGTGCCAGTACCGGGGGACAGGGGGTAAATTCACCCCTCCACTTT.

There are a few counts of this clonotype. The chain is built from TRBV6-2 or TRBV6-3 and TRBJ1-5; 8 positions match TRBD1. V gave up 0 bases and J gave up 7 bases; unmatched junction bases: 5. This CDR3 contains 15 residues. The germline V gene encodes CDR1 MNHEY and CDR2 SVGEGT. CDR3 in amino acids: CASSYSDRAGQPQHF. DNA of the CDR3: TGTGCCAGCAGTTACTCGGACAGGGCTGGACAGCCCCAGCATTTT.

The table lists this clonotype with a few counts. V and J are TRBV28 and TRBJ2-7; no firm D call. The CDR3 runs 14 residues. The ends were cut back, 2 bases at V and 3 bases at J, with 11 bases in the middle. Per germline, CDR1 MDHEN and CDR2 SYDVKM. CDR3 bases: TGTGCCAGCAGTTTAAGTCCTCCAAACTACGAGCAGTACTTC. The encoded protein is CASSLSPPNYEQYF.

The genes are TRBV5-1 and TRBJ2-3; D remains ambiguous. V lost 0 bases and J lost 4, with 0 bases in between. The germline V gene has CDR1 SGHRS and CDR2 YFSETQ. CDR3 length equals 11 residues. The DNA for the CDR3 is TGCGCCAGCAGCTTGGCAGATACGCAGTATTTT. Its protein product is CASSLADTQYF.

This clonotype occurred a few times. The genes are TRBV11-2 and TRBJ2-7; 7 positions agree with TRBD2. CDR1 is SGHAT, CDR2 FQNNGV, per germline. The CDR3 loop spans 17 amino acids. The J segment lost 1 base and the V segment lost 5 bases, leaving 14 bases of the junction unmatched. As DNA, the CDR3 is TGTGCCAGCAGCCAATCCTCCACTAGCGAACCTTCCTACGAGCAGTACTTC. This gives the protein CASSQSSTSEPSYEQYF.

This clonotype was seen a handful of times. The chain has TRBV7-6 and TRBJ2-3; TRBD2 agrees at 9 bases. CDR1 SGHVS and CDR2 FNYEAQ come from the germline V gene. The CDR3 is 16 amino acids. V was pared by 4 bases and J by 4 bases, with 9 bases of the junction left unmatched. CDR3 protein: CASSSLAGSVADTQYF. The CDR3 nucleotides are TGTGCCAGCAGCTCACTAGCGGGCTCAGTCGCAGATACGCAGTATTTT.

The V and J genes are TRBV24-1 and TRBJ2-1; possibly TRBD1 for D (6 bases). Between the trimmed V and J ends, which lost 0 bases and 4 bases, there was a span of 15 bases. CDR1 is KGHDR, CDR2 SFDVKD, per germline. This CDR3 region has 17 residues. CDR3 protein: CATSDLPRGFGYNEQFF. In DNA form, the CDR3 reads TGTGCCACCAGTGATTTGCCCAGGGGCTTCGGGTACAATGAGCAGTTCTTC.

The rearrangement links TRBV30 to TRBJ2-7, with 7 nucleotides matching TRBD2. The ends lost 5 bases at V and 9 bases at J; junction bases unmatched: 7. The CDR3 has 11 residues. From germline, CDR1 is GTSNPN and CDR2 SVGIG (reference sequence). The CDR3 DNA follows: TGTGCCTGGCGACGCGGCGGGGGGCAGTACTTC. Its translation: CAWRRGGGQYF.

The CDR3 bases are TGCAGTGTTCTGAAGGGAGGGGGCCTAAAGGAAAAACTGTTTTTT. The encoded protein is CSVLKGGGLKEKLFF. J is TRBJ1-4 and V is TRBV20-1; 7 nucleotides match TRBD1. This CDR3 comprises 15 residues. J was trimmed by 8 bases and V by 7 bases; bases with no gene match: 16. Germline assignment: CDR1 DFQATT and CDR2 SNEGSKA (reference sequence).

The chain is built from TRBV7-9 and TRBJ2-2; D is tentatively TRBD1 or TRBD2 (5 bases each). Germline V gene sequence: CDR1 SEHNR, CDR2 FQNEAQ (reference sequence). This CDR3 region has 14 residues. Trimming removed 0 bases at V and 7 bases at J, with 9 bases between. The CDR3 bases are TGTGCCAGCAGCTTAGCAGGGACGGTCGGGGAGCTGTTTTTT. It encodes CASSLAGTVGELFF. Full variable domain (missing parts from reference TRBV7-9 and TRBJ2-2): DTGVSQNPRHKITKRGQNVTFRCDPISEHNRLYWYRQTLGQGPEFLTYFQNEAQLEKSRLLSDRFSAERPKGSFSTLEIQRTEQGDSAMYLCASSLAGTVGELFFGEGSRLTVL.

V gene TRBV6-1 combines with J gene TRBJ2-7; D unclear. V lost 3 bases and J 3 bases, leaving 0 bases between the germline ends. The CDR3 loop spans 10 amino acids. CDR1 is MNHNS and CDR2 is SASEGT in the germline V gene. The CDR3 DNA follows: TGTGCCAGCAGTGACTACGAGCAGTACTTC. Protein: CASSDYEQYF.

This clonotype was found a few times. V is TRBV28 and J is TRBJ1-2; the match to TRBD1 covers 10 bases. With 6 bases clipped from V and 0 bases from J, the junction kept 4 bases outside the gene matches. Germline V gene sequence: CDR1 MDHEN, CDR2 SYDVKM. The CDR3 runs to 15 residues. CDR3 DNA sequence: TGTGCCAGCAGGGACAGGGGGGAAGCTAACTATGGCTACACCTTC. Encoded protein: CASRDRGEANYGYTF.

This clonotype has only a few counts. DNA of the CDR3: TGTGCCAGCAGCTGGGCCTACGAGCAGTACTTC. This sequence encodes CASSWAYEQYF. This chain links TRBV28 with TRBJ2-7, with no clear D. Trimming shortened V by 6 bases and J by 2 bases, and 5 bases separated the two germline ends. This CDR3 region has 11 residues. In germline, CDR1 is MDHEN, CDR2 SYDVKM.

The rearrangement links TRBV12-3 or TRBV12-4 to TRBJ2-1; D gene ambiguous. This CDR3 is built from 14 residues. Trimming left V 6 bases short and J 5 bases short, with 14 bases between. CDR3 bases: TGTGCCAGCAGCCCCCCCTTGGCGGACAATGAGCAGTTCTTC. Amino acid sequence: CASSPPLADNEQFF.

This rearrangement joins TRBV7-9 to TRBJ2-5; D may be TRBD1 (6 bases). The CDR3 covers 14 residues. CDR1 is SEHNR and CDR2 is FQNEAQ in the germline V gene (reference sequence). Trimming took 3 bases from V and 5 from J, leaving 13 bases between them. As DNA, the CDR3 is TGTGCCAGCAGCTTTTTGGGCCAGGGGGAGACCCAGTACTTC. Amino acids: CASSFLGQGETQYF.

V is TRBV10-3 and J is TRBJ1-3; D gene uncertain. The CDR3 totals 13 residues. The V end was cut by 7 bases, the J end by 4 bases, with 11 bases between. The germline CDR1 and CDR2 sequences are ENHRY and SYGVKD. CDR3 nucleotides: TGTGCCATCACCGAGGGTCAGGGAAACACCATATATTTT. It specifies CAITEGQGNTIYF.

This clonotype came up a few times. This rearrangement joins TRBV7-9 to TRBJ2-1, with TRBD2 identical over 7 bases. This CDR3 region has 17 residues. CDR1 is SEHNR, CDR2 FQNEAQ, per germline (reference sequence). With V trimmed by 5 bases and J by 0 bases, 10 bases remained unmatched. CDR3 nucleotides: TGTGCCAGCAGCCCACCTGCAAGCGGGGCCTCCTACAATGAGCAGTTCTTC. It is translated as CASSPPASGASYNEQFF.

CDR3 sequence: CASSSLGGRSGANVLTF. Written as DNA, the CDR3 is TGCGCCAGCAGCTCACTAGGCGGGCGATCTGGGGCCAACGTCCTGACTTTC. The chain joins TRBV5-1 to TRBJ2-6, with a tentative D call TRBD2 (5 bases). The germline V gene encodes CDR1 SGHRS and CDR2 YFSETQ. V was trimmed by 3 bases and J by 1 base, leaving 14 bases between them. The CDR3 spans 17 residues.

The CDR3 here is CASSYVRGMNTEAFF. CDR3 in DNA: TGTGCCAGCAGTTACGTCAGGGGAATGAACACTGAAGCTTTCTTT. V gene TRBV6-5 combines with J gene TRBJ1-1; perhaps TRBD1 as D (6 bases). Germline values: CDR1 MNHEY, CDR2 SVGAGI. V lost 2 bases, J lost 0 bases, and 10 bases lay in between. The CDR3 consists of 15 residues.

In its sample, this clonotype was seen once. The chain joins TRBV5-1 to TRBJ2-6, with D maybe TRBD1 (6 bases). Germline CDR1 SGHRS, CDR2 YFSETQ. This CDR3 is built from 18 residues. V lost 0 bases and J 0 bases, leaving 13 bases between the germline ends. CDR3 coding DNA: TGCGCCAGCAGCTTGGTTCTGGGGGCCACCTCTGGGGCCAACGTCCTGACTTTC. Protein sequence: CASSLVLGATSGANVLTF.

This rearrangement joins TRBV12-3 or TRBV12-4 to TRBJ2-7; D unclear. V was shortened by 6 bases and J by 7 bases, with 10 bases between the two germline ends. CDR3 size: 11 residues. The CDR3 coding sequence is TGTGCCAGCAGATCCGGCGAAGAGCAGTACTTC. This codes for CASRSGEEQYF.

The chain employs TRBV12-1 and TRBJ2-2. TRBV12-1 is assigned pseudogene status. This CDR3 is built from 17 residues. The CDR3 loop reads CASSSPTWAENTGELFF. The CDR3 nucleotides are TGTGCCAGCAGCTCGCCTACCTGGGCAGAAAACACCGGGGAGCTGTTTTTT.

The rearrangement links TRBV6-2 or TRBV6-3 to TRBJ2-1, with no clear D. There are 13 residues in the CDR3. Germline assignment: CDR1 MNHEY and CDR2 SVGEGT. Between the trimmed V and J ends, which lost 8 bases and 0 bases, there was a span of 8 bases. DNA of the CDR3: TGTGCCAGCGCGACGAGCTCCTACAATGAGCAGTTCTTC. Its translation: CASATSSYNEQFF.